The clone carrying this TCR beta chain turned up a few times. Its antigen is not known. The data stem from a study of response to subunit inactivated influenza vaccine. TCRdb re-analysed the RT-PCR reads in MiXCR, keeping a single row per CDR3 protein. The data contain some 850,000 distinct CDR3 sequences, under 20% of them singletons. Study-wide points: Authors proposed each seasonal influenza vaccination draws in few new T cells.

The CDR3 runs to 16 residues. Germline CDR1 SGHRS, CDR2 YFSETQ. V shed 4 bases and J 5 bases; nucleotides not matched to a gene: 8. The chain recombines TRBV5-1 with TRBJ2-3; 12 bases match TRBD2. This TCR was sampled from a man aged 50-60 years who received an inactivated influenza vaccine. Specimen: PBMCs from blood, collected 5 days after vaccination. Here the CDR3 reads CASSPPSGGAEDTQYF. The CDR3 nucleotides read TGCGCCAGCAGCCCACCTAGCGGGGGGGCCGAAGATACGCAGTATTTT.